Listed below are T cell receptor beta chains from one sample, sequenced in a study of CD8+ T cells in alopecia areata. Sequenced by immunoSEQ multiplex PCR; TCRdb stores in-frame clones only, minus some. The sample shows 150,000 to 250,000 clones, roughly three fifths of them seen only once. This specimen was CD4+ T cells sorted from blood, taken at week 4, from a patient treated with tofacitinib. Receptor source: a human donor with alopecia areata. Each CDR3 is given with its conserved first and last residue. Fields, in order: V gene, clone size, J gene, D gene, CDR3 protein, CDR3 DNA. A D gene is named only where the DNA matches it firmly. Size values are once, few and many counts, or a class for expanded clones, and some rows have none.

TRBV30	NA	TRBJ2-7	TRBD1	CAWSLDRILYEQYF	TGTGCCTGGAGTCTGGACAGGATTCTCTACGAGCAGTACTTC
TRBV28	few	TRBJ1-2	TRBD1	CASRPSGQEGSGYTF	TGTGCCAGCAGGCCATCCGGACAGGAGGGATCTGGCTACACCTTC
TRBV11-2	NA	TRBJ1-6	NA	CASSRGGRGFETLHF	TGTGCCAGCAGCCGGGGGGGCAGGGGATTCGAAACCCTCCACTTT
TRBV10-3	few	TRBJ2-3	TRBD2	CAISGTSGGPDTQYF	TGTGCCATCAGCGGGACTAGCGGGGGCCCAGATACGCAGTATTTT
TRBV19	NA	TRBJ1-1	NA	CASSIAPGVTEAFF	TGTGCCAGTAGTATAGCCCCGGGGGTCACTGAAGCTTTCTTT
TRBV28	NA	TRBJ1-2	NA	CASSSSGPINYGYTF	TGTGCCAGCAGTTCCTCAGGACCGATTAACTATGGCTACACCTTC
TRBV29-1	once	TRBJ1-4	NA	CSVEDGREKLFF	TGCAGCGTTGAAGATGGTAGGGAAAAACTGTTTTTT
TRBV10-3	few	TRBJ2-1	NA	CAISAGNEQFF	TGTGCCATCAGTGCTGGAAATGAGCAGTTCTTC
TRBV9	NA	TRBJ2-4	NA	CASSPRTEINIQYF	TGTGCCAGCAGCCCTAGGACAGAAATAAACATTCAGTACTTC
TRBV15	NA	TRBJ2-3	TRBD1	CATVRDRGTDTQYF	TGTGCCACCGTCCGGGACAGGGGAACAGATACGCAGTATTTT
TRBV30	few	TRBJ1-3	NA	CAWTINTRAIGNTIYF	TGTGCCTGGACGATCAATACTAGAGCAATTGGAAACACCATATATTTT
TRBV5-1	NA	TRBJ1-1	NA	CASSSDRGGRNTEAFF	TGCGCCAGCAGCTCAGACCGGGGGGGCAGGAACACTGAAGCTTTCTTT
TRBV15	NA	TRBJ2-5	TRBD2	CATSRVSGGETQYF	TGTGCCACCAGCAGAGTTAGCGGGGGAGAGACCCAGTACTTC
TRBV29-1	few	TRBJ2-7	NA	CSVRESSNEQYF	TGCAGCGTACGAGAGTCTTCCAACGAGCAGTACTTC
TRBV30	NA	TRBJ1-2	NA	CAWVSNNVLGYTF	TGTGCCTGGGTTTCAAACAACGTATTGGGCTACACCTTC
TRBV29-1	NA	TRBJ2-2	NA	CSVEGRDRSGELFF	TGCAGCGTTGAAGGAAGGGACCGCTCCGGGGAGCTGTTTTTT